This T cell receptor (beta chain) was retrieved from a study of cytomegalovirus exposure and HLA in healthy donors. Study outcomes and limitations: With DRB1 most and HLA-C fewest, TCR association rates differed between HLA loci in a later analysis. Most of the TCR beta V segments (in an earlier analysis) were productive either about 87% or about 30% of the time. A reported reduction in N-insertions relative to the 666-donor mean was seen in an Asian-associated ancestry cluster in a later analysis.

CDR1 is SGDLS and CDR2 is YYNGEE in the germline V gene. The length of the CDR3 is 13 residues. J gave up 5 bases and V 4 bases, and 5 bases lay outside the gene matches. This clone was seen only a few times. The antigen is unknown. Primers: 60 Vbeta forward and 13 Jbeta reverse. Sequenced by immunoSEQ multiplex PCR; TCRdb stores in-frame clones only, minus some. The sample holds about 150,000 clones; nearly 80% are singletons and the top ten take 0.85% to 1.4%. V is TRBV9 and J is TRBJ1-2; 7 nucleotides agree with TRBD1. The sequence came from a male donor in good health and CMV-seronegative. Input material: PBMCs. Here the CDR3 reads CASSLGQRYGYTF. CDR3 in DNA: TGTGCCAGCAGCCTGGGACAGAGATATGGCTACACCTTC.